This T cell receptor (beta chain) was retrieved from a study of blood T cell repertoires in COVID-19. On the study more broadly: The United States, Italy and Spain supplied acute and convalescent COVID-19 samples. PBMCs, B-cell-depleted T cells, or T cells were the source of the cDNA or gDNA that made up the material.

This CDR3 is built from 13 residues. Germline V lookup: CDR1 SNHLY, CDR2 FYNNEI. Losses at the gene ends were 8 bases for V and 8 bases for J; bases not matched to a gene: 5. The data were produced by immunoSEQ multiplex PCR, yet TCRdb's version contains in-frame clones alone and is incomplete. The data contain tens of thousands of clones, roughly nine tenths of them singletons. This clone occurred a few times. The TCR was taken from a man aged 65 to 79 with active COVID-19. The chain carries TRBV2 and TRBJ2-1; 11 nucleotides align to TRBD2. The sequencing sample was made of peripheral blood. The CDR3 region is CASLAGGPYEQFF. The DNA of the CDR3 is TGTGCCAGCTTAGCGGGGGGGCCTTATGAGCAGTTCTTC. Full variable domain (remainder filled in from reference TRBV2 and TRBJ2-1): EPEVTQTPSHQVTQMGQEVILRCVPISNHLYFYWYRQILGQKVEFLVSFYNNEISEKSEIFDDQFSVERPDGSNFTLKIRSTKLEDSAMYFCASLAGGPYEQFFGPGTRLTVL.